This record covers a single T cell receptor beta chain. The antigen remains undetermined. Relative to the germline gene, one junction end is altered; a read error may explain this. Unrecorded immune exposure was likely among donors, who were nominally healthy when sampled. The entry originates in a study of cytomegalovirus exposure and HLA in healthy donors. CDR1 and CDR2 from the germline V gene are KGHSH and LQKENI. This CDR3 has 15 residues. Regarding the study as a whole: TCR beta sequences reportedly predicted most subjects' HLA-A and HLA-B alleles accurately. Follow-up analysis later connected one missense variant in DCLRE1C with trimming of TCR beta V- and J-genes.

The PCR employed 60 Vbeta primers together with 13 Jbeta primers. This table comes from immunoSEQ multiplex PCR, and its TCRdb copy is limited to in-frame clones, with some not included. Here the sample spans 99,000 or so clones, more than 60% being singletons. The sequenced sample consisted of PBMCs. The genes are TRBV18 and TRBJ2-5; 9 bases line up with TRBD1. This sequence was found in a male donor in good health and CMV-seronegative. As DNA, the CDR3 is TGTGCCAGCTCACCGGGAAGACAGGGGGAAGAGGCCCAGTACTTC. Its protein is CASSPGRQGEEAQYF.